The 32 T cell receptor beta chains listed next were all sequenced from one sample in a study of graft-versus-host responses after intestinal transplantation. These TCRs are of unknown antigen specificity. TCRdb's table, derived via immunoSEQ multiplex PCR, lists solely in-frame clones and lacks some. The sample has approximately 94,000 clones, roughly 87% seen once; the top ten hold around 0.95%. Source: unstimulated CD4+ T cells sorted from spleen or lymph node cells, taken before transplant. The source is a human donor who was the organ donor for an intestinal transplant.

The rearrangement uses TRBV2 and TRBJ2-2; D remains ambiguous. Germline V gene sequence: CDR1 SNHLY, CDR2 FYNNEI. The length of the CDR3 is 15 residues. Trimming removed 5 bases from V and 4 bases from J, with 14 bases in between. CDR3 sequence: CASSRQAYGTGELFF. CDR3 DNA sequence: TGTGCCAGCAGTCGACAAGCTTACGGCACCGGGGAGCTGTTTTTT.

V is TRBV19 and J is TRBJ2-3; possibly TRBD1 for D (6 bases). CDR1 is LNHDA, CDR2 SQIVND, per germline (reference sequence). Deletions cut 5 bases from V and 2 bases from J, with 17 bases between. CDR3 length: 16 amino acids. The CDR3 DNA reads TGTGCCAGTAGTCCAGGGGACACCACCAACACAGATACGCAGTATTTT. Residues: CASSPGDTTNTDTQYF.

The chain has TRBV7-9 and TRBJ1-3; a possible D gene is TRBD1 (5 bases). This CDR3 region has 16 residues. Germline V CDR1 and CDR2: SEHNR, FQNEAQ (reference sequence). V was clipped by 3 bases and J by 4 bases, with 16 bases between them. The CDR3 sequence is CASSFPPRGLGNTIYF. Written as DNA, the CDR3 is TGTGCCAGCAGCTTTCCTCCGCGGGGACTCGGAAACACCATATATTTT.

The V call is TRBV25-1, the J call TRBJ1-4, with a weak D call TRBD1 (5 bases). The CDR3 totals 14 residues. Germline lookup yields CDR1 MGHDK and CDR2 SYGVNS. V lost 4 bases, J lost 3 bases, and 9 bases lay in between. This chain's CDR3 is CASSGGTANEKLFF. The CDR3 DNA sequence: TGTGCCAGCAGTGGGGGGACGGCTAATGAAAAACTGTTTTTT.

This sequence joins TRBV6-1 and TRBJ1-3; D possibly corresponds to TRBD1 (5 bases). V gave up 7 bases and J gave up 10 bases, with 17 bases separating them. Germline V CDR1 and CDR2: MNHNS, SASEGT. The CDR3 spans 13 residues. The CDR3 DNA follows: TGTGCCAGCACAGAGAATACACGGGGGACCATATATTTT. It specifies CASTENTRGTIYF.

In regard to this clone: Because it lacks the conserved phenylalanine or tryptophan at the end, this CDR3 is likely a read error. The V call is TRBV5-1, the J call TRBJ2-7, with 9 bases fitting TRBD2. There are 16 residues in the CDR3. The V gene's germline CDR1 is SGHRS and CDR2 YFSETQ. V lost 4 bases, J lost 1 base, and 9 bases stayed unmatched. The CDR3 DNA sequence: TGCGCCAGCAGCCCGGCAGGCGGGGGGGCTTCCTACGAGCAGTACCTC. This codes for CASSPAGGGASYEQYL.

J is TRBJ1-1 and V is TRBV9; TRBD1 agrees at 9 bases. In germline, CDR1 is SGDLS, CDR2 YYNGEE. The CDR3 is made up of 15 amino acids. Trimming removed 5 bases from V and 6 bases from J; junction bases left unmatched: 11. CDR3: CASSGTGGFPPEAFF. The CDR3 region has the DNA TGTGCCAGCAGTGGTACAGGGGGCTTCCCCCCTGAAGCTTTCTTT.

The chain employs TRBV30 and TRBJ1-2; unclear D gene. The V end lost 5 bases, the J end lost 2 bases, and 15 bases lay between the germline ends. The CDR3 extends over 14 amino acids. Germline V gene sequence: CDR1 GTSNPN, CDR2 SVGIG (reference sequence). The CDR3 DNA reads TGTGCCTGGGTGCCCCTAGGACCGAACTATGGCTACACCTTC. The encoded protein is CAWVPLGPNYGYTF.

The rearrangement joins TRBV19 to TRBJ1-4, with no clear D. The CDR3 has 15 amino acids. Germline lookup yields CDR1 LNHDA and CDR2 SQIVND (reference sequence). Trimming cost V 7 bases and J 2 bases, with 14 bases left between them. This CDR3 is CASTVARNTNEKLFF. DNA for the CDR3: TGTGCCAGTACCGTGGCACGAAACACTAATGAAAAACTGTTTTTT.

The chain links TRBV6-5 to TRBJ1-2; D unresolved. Germline V gene sequence: CDR1 MNHEY, CDR2 SVGAGI. The germline V and J ends were trimmed by 0 bases and 6 bases, with 17 bases remaining between them. The CDR3 consists of 16 residues. The CDR3 spells CASSYSIRGPGNGYTF. CDR3 DNA sequence: TGTGCCAGCAGTTACTCGATCCGGGGTCCGGGCAATGGCTACACCTTC.

This chain links TRBV30 with TRBJ1-6; no clear D gene. This CDR3 is built from 12 residues. Trimming took off 3 bases at V and 9 bases at J, with 9 bases between the two ends. The germline V gene has CDR1 GTSNPN and CDR2 SVGIG (reference sequence). The CDR3, as DNA: TGTGCCTGGAGGGAAAGGGTTTCACCCCTCCACTTT. This encodes CAWRERVSPLHF.

The CDR3, as DNA: TGTGCCAGCAGCTCTGAGGACAGGTTAATGAACTATGGCTACACCTTC. This codes for CASSSEDRLMNYGYTF. The V call is TRBV9, the J call TRBJ1-2; 7 bases map to TRBD1. The junction had 11 bases not matched to a gene; V was cut back by 4 bases and J by 2 bases. This CDR3 spans 16 amino acids. Germline V gene lookup returns CDR1 SGDLS and CDR2 YYNGEE.

This clone is a singleton in its sample. This sequence joins TRBV5-1 and TRBJ2-6, with 7 bases identical to TRBD1. V trimming: 3 bases; J trimming: 0 bases; junction bases outside the gene matches: 9. CDR3 size: 18 residues. Germline V gene lookup returns CDR1 SGHRS and CDR2 YFSETQ. The CDR3 spells CASSYRDSGSSGANVLTF. The DNA of the CDR3 is TGCGCCAGCAGCTACCGGGACAGTGGGAGCTCTGGGGCCAACGTCCTGACTTTC.

In this sample, this clone turned up a few times. The genes are TRBV6-1 and TRBJ2-2, with D possibly being TRBD2 (6 bases). Trimming shortened V by 8 bases and J by 3 bases, and 13 bases separated the two germline ends. CDR1 and CDR2 (germline): MNHNS, SASEGT. This CDR3 has 14 residues. The CDR3 loop is CASRASADTGELFF. The CDR3 DNA sequence: TGTGCCAGCCGGGCTAGCGCTGACACCGGGGAGCTGTTTTTT.

The chain joins TRBV18 to TRBJ1-1; the D is unclear. CDR3 length: 15 residues. The germline V and J ends were trimmed by 5 bases and 1 base, with 14 bases remaining between them. Looked up from germline, CDR1 is KGHSH and CDR2 is LQKENI. The CDR3 sequence is CASSTLRGKNTEAFF. In DNA, the CDR3 is TGTGCCAGCTCAACACTCCGGGGAAAGAACACTGAAGCTTTCTTT.

The chain couples TRBV28 to TRBJ1-1; D perhaps matches TRBD1 (5 bases). This CDR3 spans 17 amino acids. Germline assignment: CDR1 MDHEN and CDR2 SYDVKM. The V gene lost 3 bases and the J gene lost 6 bases, with 23 bases spanning the gap. CDR3 DNA: TGTGCCAGCAGTTTCAGGGCCTTTACAAGGACGACCGCTGAAGCTTTCTTT. Its translation is CASSFRAFTRTTAEAFF.

The chain joins TRBV6-5 to TRBJ1-1; 7 bases are shared with TRBD1. Germline V lookup: CDR1 MNHEY, CDR2 SVGAGI. The V and J ends lost 5 bases and 0 bases, in that order; junction bases with no gene match: 3. The CDR3 runs to 14 residues. The DNA of the CDR3 is TGTGCCAGCAGTCTGGACAGGTTGAACACTGAAGCTTTCTTT. Protein sequence: CASSLDRLNTEAFF.

The count of this clone is one. CDR3 protein: CASRLEMANQPQHF. In DNA form, the CDR3 reads TGTGCAAGTCGCTTAGAAATGGCTAATCAGCCCCAGCATTTT. The genes are TRBV12-2 and TRBJ1-5; TRBD1 was called by the table and not checked on the DNA. TRBV12-2 is noted as a pseudogene. The CDR3 runs 14 residues.

V is TRBV4-1 and J is TRBJ1-5; 8 bases are a match to TRBD1. The germline V gene has CDR1 MGHRA and CDR2 YSYEKL. V dropped 1 base and J dropped 9; count of bases not matched to a gene: 5. This CDR3 region has 14 residues. In DNA form, the CDR3 reads TGCGCCAGCAGCCAAGCTAGGGACAGGAGGCCCCAGCATTTT. Its protein is CASSQARDRRPQHF.

This clone has a single count. The chain combines TRBV30 with TRBJ1-6; D gene ambiguous. The germline V gene has CDR1 GTSNPN and CDR2 SVGIG (reference sequence). V was pared by 0 bases and J by 7 bases, with 13 bases between. This CDR3 has 15 residues. This CDR3 reads CAWSVRLLQNSPLHF. CDR3 nucleotide sequence: TGTGCCTGGAGTGTACGGCTCCTGCAGAATTCACCCCTCCACTTT.

The chain uses TRBV27 and TRBJ2-3; 7 bases line up with TRBD2. The CDR3 extends over 15 amino acids. Germline assignment: CDR1 MNHEY and CDR2 SMNVEV (reference sequence). Unmatched junction bases numbered 4, after V lost 4 bases and J lost 0 bases. CDR3 in amino acids: CASSSRGYSTDTQYF. The CDR3 nucleotides read TGTGCCAGCAGTTCGCGGGGGTACAGCACAGATACGCAGTATTTT.

This clone showed up just a few times. V usage is TRBV15 and J usage is TRBJ2-1; 9 bases are a match to TRBD2. With 8 bases clipped from V and 0 bases from J, the junction kept 2 bases outside the gene matches. The length of the CDR3 is 14 residues. From germline, CDR1 is LNHNV and CDR2 YYDKDF (reference sequence). The CDR3 DNA follows: TGTGCCACCCGTAGCGGGGGCTCCTACAATGAGCAGTTCTTC. Its protein product is CATRSGGSYNEQFF.

V gene TRBV15 combines with J gene TRBJ1-5, with a weak D call TRBD1 (5 bases). The CDR3 has 17 residues. Germline V CDR1 and CDR2: LNHNV, YYDKDF (reference sequence). Trimming took off 1 base at V and 2 bases at J, with 15 bases between the two ends. The CDR3 reads CATSRVSWDGGNQPQHF. The CDR3 bases are TGTGCCACCAGCAGAGTCTCGTGGGACGGTGGCAATCAGCCCCAGCATTTT.

The rearrangement joins TRBV28 to TRBJ1-2; perhaps TRBD1 as D (6 bases). CDR3 length: 14 amino acids. V was cut by 6 bases and J by 4 bases, with 15 bases left in between. Looked up from germline, CDR1 is MDHEN and CDR2 is SYDVKM. The CDR3 DNA follows: TGTGCCAGCAGCGATAGACAGGCCACCTATGGCTACACCTTC. Its protein product is CASSDRQATYGYTF.

The chain has TRBV27 and TRBJ2-7; D is ambiguous. The CDR3 is 14 residues long. The germline V gene has CDR1 MNHEY and CDR2 SMNVEV (reference sequence). V was pared by 7 bases and J by 0 bases, with 13 bases between. CDR3 region: CASKWQPSSYEQYF. The CDR3 region has the DNA TGTGCCAGCAAATGGCAGCCTAGCTCCTACGAGCAGTACTTC.

The chain couples TRBV30 to TRBJ2-5; D call uncertain. CDR3 length: 14 amino acids. Trimming left V 0 bases short and J 4 bases short, with 12 bases between. Looked up from germline, CDR1 is GTSNPN and CDR2 is SVGIG (reference sequence). CDR3 in amino acids: CAWSVIPRRETQYF. In DNA, the CDR3 is TGTGCCTGGAGTGTAATACCCCGTCGAGAGACCCAGTACTTC.

The table lists this clone with a few counts. This chain joins TRBV11-3 and TRBJ2-2, with D possibly TRBD2 on 6 matching bases. In germline, CDR1 is SGHNT, CDR2 YENEEA. The CDR3 extends over 16 amino acids. Deletions cut 0 bases from V and 5 bases from J, with 13 bases between. The CDR3 nucleotides read TGTGCCAGCAGCTTAGATCACACTAGCCGGACCGGGGAGCTGTTTTTT. Protein: CASSLDHTSRTGELFF. The full variable domain, its missing parts supplied by reference TRBV11-3 and TRBJ2-2, is EAGVVQSPRYKIIEKKQPVAFWCNPISGHNTLYWYLQNLGQGPELLIRYENEEAVDDSQLPKDRFSAERLKGVDSTLKIQPAELGDSAVYLCASSLDHTSRTGELFFGEGSRLTVL.

As for this clone: Other DNA sequences of this sample code for an identical CDR3. The rearrangement joins TRBV28 to TRBJ1-5; no clear D gene. CDR3 size: 12 residues. Germline lookup yields CDR1 MDHEN and CDR2 SYDVKM. V was cut by 5 bases and J by 4 bases, with 6 bases left in between. The CDR3 reads CASSLGNQPQHF. The DNA for the CDR3 is TGTGCCAGCAGTCTCGGAAATCAGCCCCAGCATTTT.

The J gene is TRBJ2-7, the V gene TRBV6-5; TRBD2 matches 11 bases. V was clipped by 7 bases and J by 1 base; unmatched bases: 3. The germline CDR1 and CDR2 sequences are MNHEY and SVGAGI. The CDR3 is 14 residues long. The CDR3, as DNA: TGTGCCAGCACCGGGACTAGCGGTTCCTACGAGCAGTACTTC. As protein: CASTGTSGSYEQYF.

The chain links TRBV18 to TRBJ2-5; no clear D. The CDR3 loop spans 14 amino acids. V gave up 2 bases and J gave up 8 bases, with 15 bases separating them. CDR1 is KGHSH, CDR2 LQKENI, per germline. The CDR3 sequence: CASSPVFSPDTQYF. The CDR3 DNA reads TGTGCCAGCTCACCAGTTTTCTCTCCGGATACCCAGTACTTC.

V usage is TRBV2 and J usage is TRBJ2-7, with a weak D call TRBD2 (6 bases). The CDR3 contains 13 residues. Germline values: CDR1 SNHLY, CDR2 FYNNEI. Trimming removed 6 bases from V and 6 bases from J, with 15 bases in between. Here the CDR3 DNA reads TGTGCCAGCAGCGCGGGGATTTTCGGCGAGCAGTACTTC. Its translation: CASSAGIFGEQYF.

CDR3 bases: TGTGCCTGGAGTGTCGGTACCTCCTACGAGCAGTACTTC. Protein sequence: CAWSVGTSYEQYF. The gene calls are TRBV30 and TRBJ2-7; D is undetermined. The CDR3 is 13 residues long. Germline V CDR1 and CDR2: GTSNPN, SVGIG (reference sequence). Deletions cut 0 bases from V and 0 bases from J, with 6 bases between.